Given below is one TCR beta chain in context. These data originate in a study of shared clonotypes between healthy human individuals. CDR1 is SGHTA, CDR2 FQGTGA, per germline. Trimming shortened V by 6 bases and J by 1 base, and 7 bases separated the two germline ends. CDR3 length: 13 residues. Sequencing used immunoSEQ multiplex PCR; TCRdb keeps in-frame clones, though not all of them. The sample includes approximately 2.5 million clones, 93% of them seen just once. The chain is built from TRBV7-3 and TRBJ1-3; TRBD1 might be the D (5 bases). Material for sequencing was naive CD4+ T cells from PBMCs. Subset of the sample: CD45RA+ positively selected. The TCR was taken from a man aged 18 to 29 in good health. Some clones in this sample may be carry-over from other donors' samples. The CDR3 nucleotides read TGTGCCAGCAGTGGGACTTCTGGAAACACCATATATTTT. It is translated as CASSGTSGNTIYF.